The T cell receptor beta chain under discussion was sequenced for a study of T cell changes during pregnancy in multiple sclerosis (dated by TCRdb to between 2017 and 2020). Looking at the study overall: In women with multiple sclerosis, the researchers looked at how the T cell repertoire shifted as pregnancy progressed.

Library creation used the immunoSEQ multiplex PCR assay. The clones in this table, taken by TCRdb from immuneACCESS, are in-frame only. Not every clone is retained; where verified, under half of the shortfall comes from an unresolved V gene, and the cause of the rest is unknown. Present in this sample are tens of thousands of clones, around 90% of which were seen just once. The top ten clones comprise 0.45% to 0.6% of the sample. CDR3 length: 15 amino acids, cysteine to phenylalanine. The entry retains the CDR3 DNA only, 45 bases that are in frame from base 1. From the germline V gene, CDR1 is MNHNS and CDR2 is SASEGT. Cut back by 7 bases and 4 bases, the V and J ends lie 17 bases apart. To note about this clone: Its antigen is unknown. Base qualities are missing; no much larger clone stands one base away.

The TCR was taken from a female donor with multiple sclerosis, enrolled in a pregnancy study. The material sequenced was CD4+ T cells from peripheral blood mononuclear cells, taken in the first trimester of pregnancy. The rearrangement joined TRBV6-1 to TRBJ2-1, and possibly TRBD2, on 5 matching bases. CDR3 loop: CASTKPGSAYNEQFF. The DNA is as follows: TGTGCCAGCACCAAACCGGGATCCGCGTACAATGAGCAGTTCTTC.